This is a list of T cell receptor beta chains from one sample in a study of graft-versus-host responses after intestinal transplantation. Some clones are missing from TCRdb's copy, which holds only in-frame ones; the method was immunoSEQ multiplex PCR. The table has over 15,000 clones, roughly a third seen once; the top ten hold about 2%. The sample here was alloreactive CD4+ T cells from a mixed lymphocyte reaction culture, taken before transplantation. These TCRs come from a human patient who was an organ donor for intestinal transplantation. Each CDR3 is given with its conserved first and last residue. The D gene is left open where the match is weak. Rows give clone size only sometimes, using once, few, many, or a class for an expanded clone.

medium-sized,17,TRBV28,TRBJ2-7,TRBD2,TGTGCCAGCAGTTTCCCGAGGGCTAGCGGTCTGTATTACGAGCAGTACTTC,CASSFPRASGLYYEQYF
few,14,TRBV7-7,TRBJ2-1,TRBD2,TGTGCTAGCAGCAAAGGACTAGCCTACAATGAGCAGTTCTTC,CASSKGLAYNEQFF
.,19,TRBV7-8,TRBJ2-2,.,TGTGCCAGCAGCTTAGTCCCCCCCCTAGCGATTGGGTACACCGGGGAGCTGTTTTTT,CASSLVPPLAIGYTGELFF
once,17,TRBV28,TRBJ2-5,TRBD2,TGTGCCAGCAGTCTATGGACTAACGGGAGGATTCAAGAGACCCAGTACTTC,CASSLWTNGRIQETQYF
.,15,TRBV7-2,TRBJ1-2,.,TGTGCCAGCAGCTTAGTGGAGGGTGGGATTGGCGGCTACACCTTC,CASSLVEGGIGGYTF
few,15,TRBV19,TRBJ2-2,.,TGTGCCAGTAGGACCGGGACCTTGAACACCGGGGAGCTGTTTTTT,CASRTGTLNTGELFF
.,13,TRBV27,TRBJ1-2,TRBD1,TGTGCCAGCAGCCCAGACAGGGGAAATGGCTACACCTTC,CASSPDRGNGYTF
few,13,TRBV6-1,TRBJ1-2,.,TGTGCCAGCAGGATAGACAGAGACTATGGCTACACCTTC,CASRIDRDYGYTF
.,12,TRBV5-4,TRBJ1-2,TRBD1,TGTGCCAGCAGCCATTCTACAGGGGGGTGCACCTTC,CASSHSTGGCTF
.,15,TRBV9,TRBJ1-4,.,TGTGCCAGCAGCGTAGCTGGAACTGCTTATGAAAAACTGTTTTTT,CASSVAGTAYEKLFF
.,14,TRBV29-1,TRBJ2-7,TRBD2,TGCAGCGTTGAAGGGACTAGCGGCCCCTACGAGCAGTACTTC,CSVEGTSGPYEQYF
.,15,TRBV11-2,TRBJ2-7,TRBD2,TGTGCCAGCAGCTTAGGTAGCGGGCGCCCCTACGAGCAGTACTTC,CASSLGSGRPYEQYF
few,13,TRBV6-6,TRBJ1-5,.,TGTGCCAGCTCCCTCCTACGGGATCAGCCCCAGCATTTT,CASSLLRDQPQHF
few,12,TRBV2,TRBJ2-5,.,TGTGCCAGCAGTGAACAGGACGGCACCCAGTACTTC,CASSEQDGTQYF
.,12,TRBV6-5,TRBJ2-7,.,TGTGCCAGCAGTTACGAGGGTCGCGAGCAGTACTTC,CASSYEGREQYF
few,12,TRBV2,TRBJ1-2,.,TGTGCCAGCAGTGAAACCTCCCATGGCTACACCTTC,CASSETSHGYTF
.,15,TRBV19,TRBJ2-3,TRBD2,TGTGCCAGTAGTACCCGGACTAGCGGGCCCGATACGCAGTATTTT,CASSTRTSGPDTQYF
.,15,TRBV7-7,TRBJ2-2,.,TGTGCCAGCAGCCAGGCCCTTGACGACACCGGGGAGCTGTTTTTT,CASSQALDDTGELFF
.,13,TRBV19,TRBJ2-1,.,TGTGCCAGTAGTGCGAGCCTTGGGAATGAGCAGTTCTTC,CASSASLGNEQFF
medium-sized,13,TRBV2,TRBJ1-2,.,TGTGCCAGCAGGGTGTGGCAGGGCCAAGGCTACACCTTC,CASRVWQGQGYTF
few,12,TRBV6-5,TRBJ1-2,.,TGTGCCAGCAGTTACTCGCTCCTCGGCTACACCTTC,CASSYSLLGYTF
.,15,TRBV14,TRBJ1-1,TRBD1,TGTGCCAGCAGCCAGGACAGGGGGCTGAACACTGAAGCTTTCTTT,CASSQDRGLNTEAFF
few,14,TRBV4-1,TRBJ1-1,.,TGCGCCAGCAGCCAAGATCGGGGTTTTGCTGAAGCTTTCTTT,CASSQDRGFAEAFF
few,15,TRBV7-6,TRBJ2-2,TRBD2,TGTGCCAGCAGCGGGACTAGCGGGAGGGCCGGGGAGCTGTTTTTT,CASSGTSGRAGELFF
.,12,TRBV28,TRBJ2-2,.,TGTGCCAGCAGTTTATTTCCCGGGGAGCTGTTTTTT,CASSLFPGELFF
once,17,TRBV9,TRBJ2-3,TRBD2,TGTGCCAGCAGCGTAGATGAGGAGCGGGGGATCACAGATACGCAGTATTTT,CASSVDEERGITDTQYF
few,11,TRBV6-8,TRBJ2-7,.,TGTGCCAGCAGTCAGGAATACGAGCAGTACTTC,CASSQEYEQYF
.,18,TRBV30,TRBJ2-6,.,TGTGCCTGGAGGGGCATTCTAGTCAGGCCCTCTGGGGCCAACGTCCTGACTTTC,CAWRGILVRPSGANVLTF
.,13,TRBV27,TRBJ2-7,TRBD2,TGTGCCAGCAGTTTAGGGACTAGCGACGAGCAGTACTTC,CASSLGTSDEQYF
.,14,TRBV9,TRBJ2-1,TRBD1,TGTGCCAGCAGTGGACAGGGAATCGGTAATGAGCAGTTCTTC,CASSGQGIGNEQFF
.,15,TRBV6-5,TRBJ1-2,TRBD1,TGTGCCAGCAGGGATACGACAGGGGCCAGATATGGCTACACCTTC,CASRDTTGARYGYTF
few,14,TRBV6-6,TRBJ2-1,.,TGTGCCAGCAGCTCCAGGGAGGCCTACAATGAGCAGTTCTTC,CASSSREAYNEQFF
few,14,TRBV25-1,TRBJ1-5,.,TGTGCCAGCAGTGATAGCCGGGGAAGACAGCCCCAGCATTTT,CASSDSRGRQPQHF
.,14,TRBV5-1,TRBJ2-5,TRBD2,TGCGCCAGCAGCTCGGGAGGGCCATGGGAGACCCAGTACTTC,CASSSGGPWETQYF
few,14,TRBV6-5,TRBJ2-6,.,TGTGCCAGCAGTCCGAACCTAGGGGCCAACGTCCTGACTTTC,CASSPNLGANVLTF
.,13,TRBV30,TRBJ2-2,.,TGTGCCCGGGAAGACGGGAACACCGGGGAGCTGTTTTTT,CAREDGNTGELFF
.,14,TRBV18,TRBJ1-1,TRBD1,TGTGCCAGCTCACCGACAGGGAGGGACACTGAAGCTTTCTTT,CASSPTGRDTEAFF
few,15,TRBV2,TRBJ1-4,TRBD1,TGTGCCAGCAGTGGAAACGGACAGGGTATTGAAAAACTGTTTTTT,CASSGNGQGIEKLFF
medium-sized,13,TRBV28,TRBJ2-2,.,TGTGCATCGGGGGAGTACAACACCGGGGAGCTGTTTTTT,CASGEYNTGELFF
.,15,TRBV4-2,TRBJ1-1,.,TGTGCCAGCAGCCAAGAGGTAGCGGTGAACACTGAAGCTTTCTTT,CASSQEVAVNTEAFF
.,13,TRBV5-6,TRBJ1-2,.,TGTGCCAGCAGCTCCGGACGGGGCTATGGCTACACCTTC,CASSSGRGYGYTF
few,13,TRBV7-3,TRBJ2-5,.,TGTGCCAGCAGCTTAATAAGACAAGAGACCCAGTACTTC,CASSLIRQETQYF
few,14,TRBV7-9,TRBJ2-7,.,TGTGCCAGCAGCCCCACAGGGCTCTCCTACGAGCAGTACTTC,CASSPTGLSYEQYF